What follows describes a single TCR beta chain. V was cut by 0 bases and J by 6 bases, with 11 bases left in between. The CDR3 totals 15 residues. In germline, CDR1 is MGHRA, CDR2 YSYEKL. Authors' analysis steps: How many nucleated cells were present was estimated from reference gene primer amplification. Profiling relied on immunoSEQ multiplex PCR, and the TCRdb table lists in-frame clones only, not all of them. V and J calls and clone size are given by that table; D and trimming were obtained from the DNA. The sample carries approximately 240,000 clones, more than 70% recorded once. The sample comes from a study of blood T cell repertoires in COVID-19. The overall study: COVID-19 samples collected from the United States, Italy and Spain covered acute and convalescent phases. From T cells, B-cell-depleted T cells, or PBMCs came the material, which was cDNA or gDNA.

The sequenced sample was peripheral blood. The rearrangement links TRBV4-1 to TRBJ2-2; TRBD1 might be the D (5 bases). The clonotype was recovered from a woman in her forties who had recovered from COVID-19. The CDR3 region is CASSQDLRGSGELFF. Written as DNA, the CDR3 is TGCGCCAGCAGCCAAGATCTTAGGGGTTCCGGGGAGCTGTTTTTT.